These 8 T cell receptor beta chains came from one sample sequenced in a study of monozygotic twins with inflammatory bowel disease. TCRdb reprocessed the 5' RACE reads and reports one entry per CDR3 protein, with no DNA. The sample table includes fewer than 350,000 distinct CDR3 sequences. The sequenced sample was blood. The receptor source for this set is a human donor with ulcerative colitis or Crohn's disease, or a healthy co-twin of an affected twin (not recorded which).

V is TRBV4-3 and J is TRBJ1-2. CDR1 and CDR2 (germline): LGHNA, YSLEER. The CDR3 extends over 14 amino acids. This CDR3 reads CASSQDLGLDGYTF.

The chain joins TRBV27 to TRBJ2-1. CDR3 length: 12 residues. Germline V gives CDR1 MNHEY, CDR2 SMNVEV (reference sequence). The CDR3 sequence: CASSSRSDEQFF.

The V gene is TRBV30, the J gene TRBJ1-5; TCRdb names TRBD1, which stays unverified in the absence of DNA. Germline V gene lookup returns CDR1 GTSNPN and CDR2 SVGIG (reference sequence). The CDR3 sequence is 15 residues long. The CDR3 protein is CAWSLTGQTNQPQHF.

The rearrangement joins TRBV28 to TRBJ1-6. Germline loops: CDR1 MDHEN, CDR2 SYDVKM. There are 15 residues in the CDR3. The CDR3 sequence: CASASEGPYNSPLHF.

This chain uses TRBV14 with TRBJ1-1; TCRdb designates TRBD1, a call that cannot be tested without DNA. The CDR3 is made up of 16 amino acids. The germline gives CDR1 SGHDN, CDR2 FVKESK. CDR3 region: CASSFRPGQGGTEAFF.

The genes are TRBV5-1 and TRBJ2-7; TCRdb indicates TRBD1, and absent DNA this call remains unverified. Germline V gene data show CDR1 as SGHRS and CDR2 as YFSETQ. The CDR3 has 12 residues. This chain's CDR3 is CASSPGSYEQYF.

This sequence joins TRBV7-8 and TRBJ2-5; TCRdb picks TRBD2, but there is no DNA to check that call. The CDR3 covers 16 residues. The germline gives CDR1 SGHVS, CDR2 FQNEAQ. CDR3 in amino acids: CASKIGGVIIQETQYF.

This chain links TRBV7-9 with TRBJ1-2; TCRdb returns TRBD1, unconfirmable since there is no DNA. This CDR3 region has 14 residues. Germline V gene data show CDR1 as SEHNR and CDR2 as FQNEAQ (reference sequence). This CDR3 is CASRISGVPDGYTF. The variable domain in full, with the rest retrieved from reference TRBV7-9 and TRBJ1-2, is DTGVSQNPRHKITKRGQNVTFRCDPISEHNRLYWYRQTLGQGPEFLTYFQNEAQLEKSRLLSDRFSAERPKGSFSTLEIQRTEQGDSAMYLCASRISGVPDGYTFGSGTRLTVV.